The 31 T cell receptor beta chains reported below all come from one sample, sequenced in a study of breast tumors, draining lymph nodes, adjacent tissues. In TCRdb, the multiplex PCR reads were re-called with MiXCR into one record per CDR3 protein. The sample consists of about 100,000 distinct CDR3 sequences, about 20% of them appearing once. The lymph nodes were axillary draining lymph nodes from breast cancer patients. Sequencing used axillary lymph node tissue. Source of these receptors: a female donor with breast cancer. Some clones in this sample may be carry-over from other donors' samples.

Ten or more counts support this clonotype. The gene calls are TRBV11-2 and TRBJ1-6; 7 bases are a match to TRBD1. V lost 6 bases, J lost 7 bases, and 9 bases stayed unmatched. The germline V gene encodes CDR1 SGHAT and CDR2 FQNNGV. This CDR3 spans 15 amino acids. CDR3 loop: CASSSPGGGNSPLHF. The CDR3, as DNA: TGTGCCAGCAGTTCACCAGGGGGTGGGAATTCACCCCTCCACTTT.

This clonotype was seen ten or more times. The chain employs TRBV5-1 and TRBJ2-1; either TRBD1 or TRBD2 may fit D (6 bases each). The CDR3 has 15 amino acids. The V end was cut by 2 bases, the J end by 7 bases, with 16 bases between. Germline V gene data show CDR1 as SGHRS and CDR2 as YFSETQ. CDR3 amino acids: CASSFLERGVNEQFF. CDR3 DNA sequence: TGCGCCAGCAGCTTCCTAGAGAGGGGGGTAAATGAGCAGTTCTTC.

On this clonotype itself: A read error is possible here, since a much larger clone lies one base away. DNA of the CDR3: TGCAGTGCAAGGACAGGGGGTCGAGGAGGAAACACCACATATTTT. It specifies CSARTGGRGGNTTYF. The chain carries TRBV20-1 and TRBJ1-3, with 10 bases that match TRBD1. The CDR3 has 15 amino acids. Germline-derived CDR1 and CDR2 are DFQATT and SNEGSKA (reference sequence).

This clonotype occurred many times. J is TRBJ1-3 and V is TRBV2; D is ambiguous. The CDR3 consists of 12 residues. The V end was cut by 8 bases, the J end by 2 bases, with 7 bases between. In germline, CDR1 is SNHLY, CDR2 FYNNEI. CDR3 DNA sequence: TGTGCCAGCCAAGGGCCTGGAAACACCATATATTTT. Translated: CASQGPGNTIYF.

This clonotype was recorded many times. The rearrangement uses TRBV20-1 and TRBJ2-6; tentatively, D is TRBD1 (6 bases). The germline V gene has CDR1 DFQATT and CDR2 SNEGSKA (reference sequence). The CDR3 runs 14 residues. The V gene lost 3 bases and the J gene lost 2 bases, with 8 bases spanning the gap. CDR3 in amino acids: CSASEGAGANVLTF. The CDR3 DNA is TGCAGTGCTAGCGAGGGGGCTGGGGCCAACGTCCTGACTTTC.

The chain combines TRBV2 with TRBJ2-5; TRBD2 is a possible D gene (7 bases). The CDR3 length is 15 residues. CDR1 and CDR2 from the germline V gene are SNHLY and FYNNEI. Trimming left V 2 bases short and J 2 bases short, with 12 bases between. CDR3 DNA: TGTGCCAGCAGTGAACGCGGGGGCCCTCAAGAGACCCAGTACTTC. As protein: CASSERGGPQETQYF.

CDR3 region: CASSPPSGVYGYTF. CDR3 in DNA: TGTGCCAGCTCACCACCCTCAGGAGTCTATGGCTACACCTTC. This sequence joins TRBV18 and TRBJ1-2; unclear D gene. This CDR3 is built from 14 residues. Germline CDR1 reads KGHSH; CDR2 reads LQKENI. V dropped 0 bases and J dropped 4 bases, with 9 bases sitting between them. The full variable domain, completed using reference TRBV18 and TRBJ1-2, is NAGVMQNPRHLVRRRGQEARLRCSPMKGHSHVYWYRQLPEEGLKFMVYLQKENIIDESGMPKERFSAEFPKEGPSILRIQQVVRGDSAAYFCASSPPSGVYGYTFGSGTRLTVV.

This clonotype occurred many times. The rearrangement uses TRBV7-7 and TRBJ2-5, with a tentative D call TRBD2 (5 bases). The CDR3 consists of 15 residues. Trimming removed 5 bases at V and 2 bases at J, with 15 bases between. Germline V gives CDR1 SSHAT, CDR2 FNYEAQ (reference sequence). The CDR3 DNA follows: TGTGCCAGCAGCAGTGAACGGGGTCCTCAAGAGACCCAGTACTTC. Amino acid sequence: CASSSERGPQETQYF. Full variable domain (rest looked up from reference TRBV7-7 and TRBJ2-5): GAGVSQSPRYKVTKRGQDVTLRCDPISSHATLYWYQQALGQGPEFLTYFNYEAQPDKSGLPSDRFSAERPEGSISTLTIQRTEQRDSAMYRCASSSERGPQETQYFGPGTRLLVL.

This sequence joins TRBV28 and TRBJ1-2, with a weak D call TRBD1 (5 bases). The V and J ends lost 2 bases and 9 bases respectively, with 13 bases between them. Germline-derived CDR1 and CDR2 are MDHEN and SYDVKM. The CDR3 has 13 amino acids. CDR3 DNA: TGTGCCAGCAGTTTACTAACAGGTGTTAGCTACACCTTC. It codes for CASSLLTGVSYTF.

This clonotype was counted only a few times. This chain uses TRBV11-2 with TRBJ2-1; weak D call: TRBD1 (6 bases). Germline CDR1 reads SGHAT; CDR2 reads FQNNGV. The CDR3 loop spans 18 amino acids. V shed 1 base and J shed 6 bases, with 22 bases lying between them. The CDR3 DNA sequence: TGTGCCAGCAGCTTAGTCCTCGGGACACCCCTGATGGGCAATGAGCAGTTCTTC. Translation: CASSLVLGTPLMGNEQFF.

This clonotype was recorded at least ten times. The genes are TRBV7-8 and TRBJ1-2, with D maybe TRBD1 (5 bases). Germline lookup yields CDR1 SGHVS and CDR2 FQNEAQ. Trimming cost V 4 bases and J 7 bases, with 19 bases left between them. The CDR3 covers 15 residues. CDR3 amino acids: CASSSYSGTLGGYTF. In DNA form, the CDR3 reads TGTGCCAGCAGCTCGTATTCGGGGACGTTAGGTGGCTACACCTTC.

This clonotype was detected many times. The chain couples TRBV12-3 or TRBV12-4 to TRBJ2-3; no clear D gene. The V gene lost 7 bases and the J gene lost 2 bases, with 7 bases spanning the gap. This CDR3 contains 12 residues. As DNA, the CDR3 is TGTGCCAGCACCACCACCACAGATACGCAGTATTTT. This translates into CASTTTTDTQYF.

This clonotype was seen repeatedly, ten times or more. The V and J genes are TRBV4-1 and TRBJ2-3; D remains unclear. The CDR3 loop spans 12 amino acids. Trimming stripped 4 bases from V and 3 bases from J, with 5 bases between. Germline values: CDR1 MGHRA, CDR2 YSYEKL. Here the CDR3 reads CASSPDTDTQYF. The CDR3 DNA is TGCGCCAGCAGCCCCGATACAGATACGCAGTATTTT.

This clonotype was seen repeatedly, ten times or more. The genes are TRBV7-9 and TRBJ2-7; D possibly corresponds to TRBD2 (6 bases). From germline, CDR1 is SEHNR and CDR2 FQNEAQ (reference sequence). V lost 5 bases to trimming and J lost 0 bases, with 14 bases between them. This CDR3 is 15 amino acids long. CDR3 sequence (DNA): TGTGCCAGCAGCCTGGGGGGTTACAGCTCCTACGAGCAGTACTTC. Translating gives CASSLGGYSSYEQYF.

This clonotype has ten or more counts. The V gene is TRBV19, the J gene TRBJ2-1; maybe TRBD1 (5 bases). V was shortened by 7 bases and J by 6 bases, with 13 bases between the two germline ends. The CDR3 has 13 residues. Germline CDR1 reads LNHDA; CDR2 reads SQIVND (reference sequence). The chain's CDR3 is CASTVAGPNEQFF. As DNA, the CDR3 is TGTGCCAGTACTGTGGCAGGGCCCAATGAGCAGTTCTTC.

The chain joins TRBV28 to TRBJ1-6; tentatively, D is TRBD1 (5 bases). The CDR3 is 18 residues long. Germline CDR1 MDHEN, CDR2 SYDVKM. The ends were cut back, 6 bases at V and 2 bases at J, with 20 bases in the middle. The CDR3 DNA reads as TGTGCCAGCAGGGAAGCAACTCGGGGGATCACCTATAATTCACCCCTCCACTTT. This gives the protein CASREATRGITYNSPLHF. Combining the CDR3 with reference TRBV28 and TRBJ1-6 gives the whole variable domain DVKVTQSSRYLVKRTGEKVFLECVQDMDHENMFWYRQDPGLGLRLIYFSYDVKMKEKGDIPEGYSVSREKKERFSLILESASTNQTSMYLCASREATRGITYNSPLHFGNGTRLTVT.

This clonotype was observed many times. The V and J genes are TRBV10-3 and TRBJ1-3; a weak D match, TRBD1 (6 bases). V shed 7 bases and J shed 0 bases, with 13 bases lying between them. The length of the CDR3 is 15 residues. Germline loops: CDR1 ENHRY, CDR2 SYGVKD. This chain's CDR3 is CAIKEGGDSGNTIYF. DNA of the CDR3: TGTGCCATCAAAGAGGGGGGGGACTCTGGAAACACCATATATTTT.

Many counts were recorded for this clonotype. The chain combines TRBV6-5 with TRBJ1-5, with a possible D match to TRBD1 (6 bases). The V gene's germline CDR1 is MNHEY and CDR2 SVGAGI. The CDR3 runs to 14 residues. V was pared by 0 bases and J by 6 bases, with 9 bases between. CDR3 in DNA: TGTGCCAGCAGTTACTCGAGGGGGGGTCAGCCCCAGCATTTT. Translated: CASSYSRGGQPQHF.

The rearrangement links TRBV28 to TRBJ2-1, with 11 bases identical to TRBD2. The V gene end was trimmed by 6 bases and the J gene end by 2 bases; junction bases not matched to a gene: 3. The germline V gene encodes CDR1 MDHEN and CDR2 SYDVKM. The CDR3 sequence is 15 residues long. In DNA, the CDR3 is TGTGCCAGCAGACGACTAGCGGGGCCCTACAATGAGCAGTTCTTC. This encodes CASRRLAGPYNEQFF.

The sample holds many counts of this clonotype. In nucleotides, the CDR3 is TGTGCCAGCAGCCAGAGGACAACAGGGAGCAATCAGCCCCAGCATTTT. This gives the protein CASSQRTTGSNQPQHF. The rearrangement links TRBV11-2 to TRBJ1-5; perhaps TRBD1 as D (6 bases). V was cut by 5 bases and J by 1 base, with 15 bases left in between. Germline CDR1 is SGHAT and CDR2 is FQNNGV. The CDR3 totals 16 residues.

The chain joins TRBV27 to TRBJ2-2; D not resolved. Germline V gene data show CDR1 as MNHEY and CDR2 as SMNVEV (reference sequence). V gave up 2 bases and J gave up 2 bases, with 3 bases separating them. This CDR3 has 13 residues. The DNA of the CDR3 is TGTGCCAGCAGTTTACTCAACACCGGGGAGCTGTTTTTT. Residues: CASSLLNTGELFF.

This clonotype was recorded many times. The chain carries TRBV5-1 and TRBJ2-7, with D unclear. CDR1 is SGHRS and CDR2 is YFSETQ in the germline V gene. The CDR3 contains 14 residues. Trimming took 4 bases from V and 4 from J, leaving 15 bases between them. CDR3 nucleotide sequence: TGCGCCAGCAGCCTCCGAAGGCCCCGTTACGAGCAGTACTTC. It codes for CASSLRRPRYEQYF.

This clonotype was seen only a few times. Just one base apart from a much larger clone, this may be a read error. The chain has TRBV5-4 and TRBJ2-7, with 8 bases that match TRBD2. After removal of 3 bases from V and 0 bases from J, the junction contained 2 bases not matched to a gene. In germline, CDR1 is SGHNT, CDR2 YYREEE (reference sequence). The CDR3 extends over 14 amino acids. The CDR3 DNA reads TGTGCCAGCAGCTCAGCGGGAGTCTCCTACGAGCAGTACTTC. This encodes CASSSAGVSYEQYF.

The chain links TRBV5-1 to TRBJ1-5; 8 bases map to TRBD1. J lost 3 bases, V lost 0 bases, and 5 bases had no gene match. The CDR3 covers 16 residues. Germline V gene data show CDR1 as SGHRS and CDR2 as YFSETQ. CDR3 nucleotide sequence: TGCGCCAGCAGCTTGGGGCCGACAGGGGCCAATCAGCCCCAGCATTTT. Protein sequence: CASSLGPTGANQPQHF.

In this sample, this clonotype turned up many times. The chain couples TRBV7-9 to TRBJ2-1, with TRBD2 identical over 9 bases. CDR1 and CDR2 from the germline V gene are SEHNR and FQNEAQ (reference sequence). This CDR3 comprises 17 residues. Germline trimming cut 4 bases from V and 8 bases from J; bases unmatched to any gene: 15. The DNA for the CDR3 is TGTGCCAGCAGCTCAAGAGGGGATAGCGGGAGTGCTTATGAGCAGTTCTTC. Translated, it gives CASSSRGDSGSAYEQFF.

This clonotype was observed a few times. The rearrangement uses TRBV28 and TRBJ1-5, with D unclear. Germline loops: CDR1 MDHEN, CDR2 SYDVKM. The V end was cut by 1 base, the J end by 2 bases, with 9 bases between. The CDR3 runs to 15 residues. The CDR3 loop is CASSLFGSGNQPQHF. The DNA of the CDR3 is TGTGCCAGCAGTTTATTCGGGTCCGGCAATCAGCCCCAGCATTTT. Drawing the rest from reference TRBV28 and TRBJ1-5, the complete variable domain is DVKVTQSSRYLVKRTGEKVFLECVQDMDHENMFWYRQDPGLGLRLIYFSYDVKMKEKGDIPEGYSVSREKKERFSLILESASTNQTSMYLCASSLFGSGNQPQHFGDGTRLSIL.

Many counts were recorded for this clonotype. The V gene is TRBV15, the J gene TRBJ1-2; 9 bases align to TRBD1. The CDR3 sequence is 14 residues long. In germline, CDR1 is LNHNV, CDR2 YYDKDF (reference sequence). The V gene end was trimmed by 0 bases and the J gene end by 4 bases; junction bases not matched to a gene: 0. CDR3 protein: CATSREQGAYGYTF. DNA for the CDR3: TGTGCCACCAGCAGAGAACAGGGGGCCTATGGCTACACCTTC.

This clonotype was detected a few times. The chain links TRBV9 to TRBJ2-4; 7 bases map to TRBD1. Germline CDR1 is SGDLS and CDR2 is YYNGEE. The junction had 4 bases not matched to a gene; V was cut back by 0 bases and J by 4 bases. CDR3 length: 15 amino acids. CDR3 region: CASSVAGGDKNIQYF. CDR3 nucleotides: TGTGCCAGCAGCGTAGCAGGGGGTGATAAAAACATTCAGTACTTC.

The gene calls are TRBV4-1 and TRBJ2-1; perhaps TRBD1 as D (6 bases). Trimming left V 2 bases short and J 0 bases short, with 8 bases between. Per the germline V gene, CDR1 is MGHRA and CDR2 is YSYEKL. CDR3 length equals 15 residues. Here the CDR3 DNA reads TGCGCCAGCAGCCAACAGACAGGCTCCTACAATGAGCAGTTCTTC. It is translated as CASSQQTGSYNEQFF.

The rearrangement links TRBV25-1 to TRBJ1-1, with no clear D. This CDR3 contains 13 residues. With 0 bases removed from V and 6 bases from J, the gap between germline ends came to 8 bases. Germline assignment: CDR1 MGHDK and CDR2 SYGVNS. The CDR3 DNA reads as TGTGCCAGCAGTGAATATTTTTTGGCTGAAGCTTTCTTT. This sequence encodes CASSEYFLAEAFF.

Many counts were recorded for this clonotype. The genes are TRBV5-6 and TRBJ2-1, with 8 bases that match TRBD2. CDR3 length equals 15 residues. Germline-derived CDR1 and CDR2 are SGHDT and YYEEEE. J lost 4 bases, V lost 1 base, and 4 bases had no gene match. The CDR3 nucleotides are TGTGCCAGCAGCTTGATGGCTAGCGGGTACAATGAGCAGTTCTTC. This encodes CASSLMASGYNEQFF.